This T cell receptor beta chain was recorded in a study of blood T cell repertoires in COVID-19. Study in general: Italy, Spain and the United States were the sources of the convalescent and acute COVID-19 samples. Nucleic acid was either cDNA or gDNA, and it came from T cells, B-cell-depleted T cells, or PBMCs.

Germline V lookup: CDR1 SGHTA, CDR2 FQGNSA. The V segment lost 2 bases and the J segment 4 bases; nucleotides outside the gene matches: 3. The CDR3 length is 14 residues. Source study methods: Nucleated cell number was recorded as an estimate derived from reference gene primer amplification. Using immunoSEQ multiplex PCR, the repertoire was profiled, and TCRdb retains in-frame clones only, with some absent. The DNA was the basis for D and trimming; V, J and clone size are from that table. The sample lists about 200,000 clones; more than 75% were seen once. The sequence derives from a woman aged 80 or older with acute or convalescent COVID-19. Sequenced sample: peripheral blood. V and J are TRBV7-2 and TRBJ2-3, with 7 bases lining up with TRBD1. The CDR3 DNA reads as TGTGCCAGCAGCTTAAGGGGGCCGCCAGATACGCAGTATTTT. It translates to CASSLRGPPDTQYF.